The following is a TCR beta chain sequence with its context. Treatment noted: oral pan-JAK inhibitor, 5-10 mg twice daily. CDR1 is LNHNV, CDR2 YYDKDF, per germline (reference sequence). The junction had 5 bases not matched to a gene; V was cut back by 0 bases and J by 10 bases. CDR3 length equals 14 residues. The data were obtained in a study of CD8+ T cells in alopecia areata. Following extraction, RNA underwent reverse transcription to cDNA, which served as the sequencing template. Method: immunoSEQ multiplex PCR; TCRdb's copy keeps in-frame clones and lacks some. The sample contains roughly 190,000 clones, around three fifths of which appear only once.

The source material was CD4+ T cells sorted from blood, sampled around week 49, from a patient treated with tofacitinib. This clonotype was sampled from a human donor with alopecia areata. This rearrangement joins TRBV15 to TRBJ2-1, with 8 bases fitting TRBD1. The CDR3: CATSRETGVREQFF. As DNA, the CDR3 is TGTGCCACCAGCAGAGAGACAGGGGTCAGGGAGCAGTTCTTC.